The clone carrying this T cell receptor beta chain occurred many times. TCRdb reanalyzed the PCR reads with MiXCR. The table includes 40,000 to 45,000 clones, around 3.1% detected once. The entry originates in a study of metastatic and nonmetastatic thyroid tumors. The CDR3 is 21 amino acids. The germline CDR1 and CDR2 sequences are LGHNT and FRNRAP. Trimming at V came to 0 bases and at J to 5 bases, leaving 13 bases not matched to a gene. None of the patients had undergone any treatment ahead of thyroid surgery. Source material: blood. The gene calls are TRBV12-5 and TRBJ2-1; 16 bases match TRBD2. The sequence was collected from a female donor with papillary thyroid cancer or a benign thyroid nodule (not recorded which). Some clones in this sample may be carry-over from other donors' samples. The CDR3 spells CASGLVSLGLAGGPGNNEQFF. CDR3 nucleotides: TGTGCTAGTGGTTTGGTATCACTGGGACTAGCGGGAGGGCCCGGGAACAATGAGCAGTTCTTC. Based on the CDR3 plus reference TRBV12-5 and TRBJ2-1, the full variable domain is DARVTQTPRHKVTEMGQEVTMRCQPILGHNTVFWYRQTMMQGLELLAYFRNRAPLDDSGMPKDRFSAEMPDATLATLKIQPSEPRDSAVYFCASGLVSLGLAGGPGNNEQFFGPGTRLTVL.